This T cell receptor (beta chain) was sequenced in a study of blood T cell repertoires in COVID-19. Overall study context: The cDNA or gDNA used as material had been derived from T cells, B-cell-depleted T cells, or PBMCs.

Methods used by the authors: Using reference gene primer amplification, nucleated cell counts were estimated. Generated by immunoSEQ multiplex PCR, the TCRdb table keeps only in-frame clones and is missing some. V, J and clone size derive from that table, while D and trimming were established from the DNA sequence. This sample has about 140,000 clones, with 77% found just once. Sequenced: peripheral blood. The source is a woman in her forties or fifties with active or convalescent COVID-19.

The CDR3 reads CASSREGTGELFF. In DNA form, the CDR3 reads TGTGCCAGTAGTAGGGAGGGGACCGGGGAGCTGTTTTTT. The V call is TRBV19, the J call TRBJ2-2; 7 bases are shared with TRBD2. The CDR3 runs to 13 residues. From germline, CDR1 is LNHDA and CDR2 SQIVND (reference sequence). V shed 4 bases, J shed 5 bases, and the junction held 1 base outside the gene matches. The complete variable domain, with remaining parts taken from reference TRBV19 and TRBJ2-2, reads DGGITQSPKYLFRKEGQNVTLSCEQNLNHDAMYWYRQDPGQGLRLIYYSQIVNDFQKGDIAEGYSVSREKKESFPLTVTSAQKNPTAFYLCASSREGTGELFFGEGSRLTVL.